The 10 T cell receptor beta chains below come from one sample, sequenced in a study of PD-1 blockade in classical Hodgkin lymphoma. The data were produced by immunoSEQ multiplex PCR, yet TCRdb's version contains in-frame clones alone and is incomplete. The table records 20,000 to 25,000 clones, around 80% of them present only once. With no exception, relapse followed autologous stem cell transplantation in all patients, and brentuximab vedotin exposure varied. The sequences come from peripheral blood mononuclear cells (PBMCs), collected before the second cycle of nivolumab. The receptors come from a human donor with classical Hodgkin lymphoma.

The gene calls are TRBV6-5 and TRBJ1-3; the D gene is possibly TRBD1 (6 bases). The CDR3 loop spans 14 amino acids. Deletions cut 6 bases from V and 8 bases from J, with 17 bases between. Germline lookup yields CDR1 MNHEY and CDR2 SVGAGI. This CDR3 is CASRRTVAEYTIYF. CDR3 sequence (DNA): TGTGCCAGCAGACGGACAGTTGCGGAATACACCATATATTTT.

The genes are TRBV2 and TRBJ2-7; D is undetermined. Germline CDR1 reads SNHLY; CDR2 reads FYNNEI. V lost 8 bases and J 6 bases, leaving 17 bases between the germline ends. This CDR3 comprises 13 residues. DNA of the CDR3: TGTGCCAGCTCCCAACGGCAAACGGGCGAGCAGTACTTC. Translation gives CASSQRQTGEQYF.

J is TRBJ2-1 and V is TRBV18; the D is unclear. The CDR3 has 11 amino acids. The germline V gene encodes CDR1 KGHSH and CDR2 LQKENI. V lost 2 bases to trimming and J lost 7 bases, with 3 bases between them. The CDR3 region is CASSPNNEQFF. Written as DNA, the CDR3 is TGTGCCAGCTCACCAAATAATGAGCAGTTCTTC.

The chain carries TRBV7-2 and TRBJ2-1; D gene uncertain. Germline V gives CDR1 SGHTA, CDR2 FQGNSA. V lost 1 base and J 10 bases, leaving 8 bases between the germline ends. This CDR3 is built from 12 residues. The CDR3 nucleotides read TGTGCCAGCAGCTTAGACTATATAGAGCAGTTCTTC. Its protein is CASSLDYIEQFF.

The chain is built from TRBV27 and TRBJ2-1; TRBD1 matches 8 bases. Germline V gene lookup returns CDR1 MNHEY and CDR2 SMNVEV (reference sequence). After removal of 6 bases from V and 7 bases from J, the junction contained 5 bases not matched to a gene. The CDR3 consists of 13 residues. The CDR3 region has the DNA TGTGCCAGCAGAAGGACAGGGCAGAATGAGCAGTTCTTC. Its translation: CASRRTGQNEQFF.

The DNA for the CDR3 is TGCAGCGGAGCAGTGGCCGATCTCACAGATACGCAGTATTTT. It translates to CSGAVADLTDTQYF. This sequence joins TRBV29-1 and TRBJ2-3; the D is unclear. This CDR3 has 14 amino acids. Trimming pared 7 bases from V and 2 bases from J, leaving 16 bases between. Germline V CDR1 and CDR2: SQVTM, ANQGSEA.

V is TRBV30 and J is TRBJ2-3; 13 bases map to TRBD2. V dropped 3 bases and J dropped 2; count of bases not matched to a gene: 5. The germline V gene encodes CDR1 GTSNPN and CDR2 SVGIG (reference sequence). The CDR3 is made up of 16 amino acids. The CDR3 loop reads CAWRLGLAGFTDTQYF. The DNA for the CDR3 is TGTGCCTGGAGGTTGGGACTAGCGGGATTCACAGATACGCAGTATTTT.

The chain couples TRBV9 to TRBJ2-1; D might be TRBD2 (6 bases). Per the germline V gene, CDR1 is SGDLS and CDR2 is YYNGEE. CDR3 size: 13 residues. V was trimmed by 1 base and J by 9 bases, leaving 11 bases between them. CDR3 sequence: CASSVLPGAEQFF. The CDR3 coding sequence is TGTGCCAGCAGCGTACTCCCGGGAGCTGAGCAGTTCTTC.

The chain has TRBV5-1 and TRBJ2-1; D ambiguous. CDR3 length: 11 residues. Trimming cost V 3 bases and J 4 bases, with 2 bases left between them. Per germline, CDR1 SGHRS and CDR2 YFSETQ. The CDR3 coding sequence is TGCGCCAGCAGCTGGTACAATGAGCAGTTCTTC. Its protein product is CASSWYNEQFF.

The V call is TRBV6-6, the J call TRBJ1-1; 9 nucleotides agree with TRBD1. In germline, CDR1 is MNHNY, CDR2 SVGAGI (reference sequence). Trimming took 5 bases from V and 2 from J; bases not matched to a gene: 3. CDR3 length equals 14 residues. The CDR3 bases are TGTGCCAGCAGTCTGGGACAGGGTAACACTGAAGCTTTCTTT. It translates to CASSLGQGNTEAFF.